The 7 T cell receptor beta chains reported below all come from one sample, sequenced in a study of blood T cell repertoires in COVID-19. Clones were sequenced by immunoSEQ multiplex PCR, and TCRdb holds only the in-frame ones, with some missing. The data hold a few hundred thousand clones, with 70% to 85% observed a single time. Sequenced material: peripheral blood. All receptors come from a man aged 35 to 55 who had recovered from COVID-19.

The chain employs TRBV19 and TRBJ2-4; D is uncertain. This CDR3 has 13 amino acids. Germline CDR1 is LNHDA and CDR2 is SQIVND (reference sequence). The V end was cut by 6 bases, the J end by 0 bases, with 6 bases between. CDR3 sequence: CASRGEAKNIQYF. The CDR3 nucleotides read TGTGCCAGTAGGGGCGAAGCCAAAAACATTCAGTACTTC.

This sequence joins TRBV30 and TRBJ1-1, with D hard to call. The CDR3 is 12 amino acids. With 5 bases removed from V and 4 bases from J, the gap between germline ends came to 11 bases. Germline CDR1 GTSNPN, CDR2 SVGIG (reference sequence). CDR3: CAWGPGATEAFF. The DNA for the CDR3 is TGTGCCTGGGGCCCGGGAGCCACTGAAGCTTTCTTT. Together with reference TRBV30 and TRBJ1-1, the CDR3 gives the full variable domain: SQTIHQWPATLVQPVGSPLSLECTVEGTSNPNLYWYRQAAGRGLQLLFYSVGIGQISSEVPQNLSASRPQDRQFILSSKKLLLSDSGFYLCAWGPGATEAFFGQGTRLTVV.

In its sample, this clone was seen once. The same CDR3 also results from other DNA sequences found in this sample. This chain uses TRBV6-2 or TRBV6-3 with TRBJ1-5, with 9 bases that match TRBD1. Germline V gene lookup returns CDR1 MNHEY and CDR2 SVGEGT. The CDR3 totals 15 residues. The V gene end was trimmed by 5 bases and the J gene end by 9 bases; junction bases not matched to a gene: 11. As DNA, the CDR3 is TGTGCCAGCAGTGCGGACCTTACAGGGGGCCCGCCCCAGCATTTT. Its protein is CASSADLTGGPPQHF.

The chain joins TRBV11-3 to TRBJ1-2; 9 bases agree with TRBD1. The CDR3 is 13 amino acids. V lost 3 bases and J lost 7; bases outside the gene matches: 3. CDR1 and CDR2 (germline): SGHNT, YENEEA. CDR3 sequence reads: CASSLDRGPGYTF. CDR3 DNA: TGTGCCAGCAGCTTGGACAGGGGACCTGGCTACACCTTC.

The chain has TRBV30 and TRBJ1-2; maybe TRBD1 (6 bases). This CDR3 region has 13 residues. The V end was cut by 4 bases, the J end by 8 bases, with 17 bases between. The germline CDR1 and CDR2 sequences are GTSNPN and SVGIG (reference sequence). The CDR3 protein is CAWTPRGYRGYTF. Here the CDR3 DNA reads TGTGCCTGGACCCCGAGGGGGTATCGGGGCTACACCTTC.

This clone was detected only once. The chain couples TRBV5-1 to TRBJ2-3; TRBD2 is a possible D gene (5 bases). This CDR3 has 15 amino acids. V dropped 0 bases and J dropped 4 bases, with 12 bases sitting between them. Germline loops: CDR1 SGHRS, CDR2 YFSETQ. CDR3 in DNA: TGCGCCAGCAGCTTGGAAGGACTGGACGCAGATACGCAGTATTTT. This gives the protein CASSLEGLDADTQYF.

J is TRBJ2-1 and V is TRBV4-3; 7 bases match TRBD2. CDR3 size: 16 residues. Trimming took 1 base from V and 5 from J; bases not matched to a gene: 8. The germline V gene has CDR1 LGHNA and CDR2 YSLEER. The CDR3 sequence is CASSQGVAGVDNEQFF. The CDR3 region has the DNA TGCGCCAGCAGCCAAGGGGTAGCGGGCGTGGACAATGAGCAGTTCTTC.